These 19 T cell receptor beta chains share one sample of origin, sequenced in a study of cytomegalovirus exposure and HLA in healthy donors. The study ran its PCR with 60 Vbeta and 13 Jbeta primers. Libraries were prepared by immunoSEQ multiplex PCR; TCRdb keeps only in-frame clonotypes and omits some of them. The repertoire has some 130,000 clones, roughly three quarters of them found once; the top ten carry about 1.8%. The sample consisted of PBMCs. These receptors all come from a woman in her 40s in good health and CMV-seronegative.

This sequence joins TRBV29-1 and TRBJ2-1; D possibly corresponds to TRBD2 (6 bases). The germline V gene encodes CDR1 SQVTM and CDR2 ANQGSEA. Trimming took 4 bases from V and 1 from J, leaving 17 bases between them. The CDR3 contains 16 residues. DNA of the CDR3: TGCAGCGTTGGGTCGTGGCGGCGGGATTCCTACAATGAGCAGTTCTTC. Amino acids: CSVGSWRRDSYNEQFF.

This clone was observed a few times. The chain recombines TRBV4-1 with TRBJ1-2; D is possibly TRBD1 (6 bases). Germline V lookup: CDR1 MGHRA, CDR2 YSYEKL. This CDR3 spans 16 amino acids. Trimming took 0 bases from V and 0 from J, leaving 11 bases between them. CDR3 nucleotides: TGCGCCAGCAGCCAAGATGCAGGGGTTCCTAACTATGGCTACACCTTC. Translating it yields CASSQDAGVPNYGYTF.

The rearrangement uses TRBV28 and TRBJ1-6; D is unresolved. Trimming left V 7 bases short and J 0 bases short, with 16 bases between. This CDR3 has 17 amino acids. Per germline, CDR1 MDHEN and CDR2 SYDVKM. CDR3 bases: TGTGCCAGCACCTCATTAGAAGGGAGCTCCTATAATTCACCCCTCCACTTT. This translates into CASTSLEGSSYNSPLHF.

The CDR3 reads CASSLETVGEQFF. Written as DNA, the CDR3 is TGCGCCAGCAGCTTGGAGACAGTCGGTGAGCAGTTCTTC. The gene calls are TRBV5-1 and TRBJ2-1; D might be TRBD1 (5 bases). The CDR3 spans 13 residues. Trimming removed 0 bases at V and 9 bases at J, with 10 bases between. Looked up from germline, CDR1 is SGHRS and CDR2 is YFSETQ.

V is TRBV27 and J is TRBJ2-7; tentatively, D is TRBD2 (7 bases). Germline CDR1 reads MNHEY; CDR2 reads SMNVEV (reference sequence). CDR3 length: 14 residues. V was shortened by 4 bases and J by 5 bases, with 15 bases between the two germline ends. CDR3 sequence reads: CASSYSGGLDEQYF. Here the CDR3 DNA reads TGTGCCAGCAGTTACTCGGGGGGCCTTGACGAGCAGTACTTC.

This chain joins TRBV7-3 and TRBJ2-7; 8 bases are a match to TRBD2. In germline, CDR1 is SGHTA, CDR2 FQGTGA. The CDR3 spans 14 residues. V trimming: 5 bases; J trimming: 6 bases; junction bases outside the gene matches: 9. In DNA, the CDR3 is TGTGCCAGCAGCCGGGGGGGGGCGCCCTCCGAGCAGTACTTC. Protein product: CASSRGGAPSEQYF.

The chain links TRBV27 to TRBJ2-2; D unclear. V was clipped by 6 bases and J by 4 bases, with 15 bases between them. Germline V gene sequence: CDR1 MNHEY, CDR2 SMNVEV (reference sequence). The CDR3 is made up of 15 amino acids. CDR3 in amino acids: CASSPMVGSTGELFF. The CDR3 nucleotides are TGTGCCAGCAGCCCGATGGTGGGCTCCACCGGGGAGCTGTTTTTT.

This clone was observed a handful of times. The gene calls are TRBV10-3 and TRBJ2-7; D call uncertain. Germline CDR1 ENHRY, CDR2 SYGVKD. This CDR3 has 15 residues. The V gene lost 0 bases and the J gene lost 3 bases, with 12 bases spanning the gap. The CDR3 DNA sequence: TGTGCCATCAGTGAGTCGACTCCTCCCAACTACGAGCAGTACTTC. Amino acids: CAISESTPPNYEQYF.

A word on this clone: Other DNA sequences in the same sample also yield this CDR3. The chain is built from TRBV19 and TRBJ1-1; maybe TRBD1 (5 bases). V dropped 2 bases and J dropped 4 bases, with 11 bases sitting between them. CDR3 length equals 14 residues. The germline V gene encodes CDR1 LNHDA and CDR2 SQIVND (reference sequence). The CDR3 region is CASSISGGSTEAFF. In DNA form, the CDR3 reads TGTGCCAGTAGTATAAGCGGGGGGAGCACTGAAGCTTTCTTT. Full variable domain (remainder filled in from reference TRBV19 and TRBJ1-1): DGGITQSPKYLFRKEGQNVTLSCEQNLNHDAMYWYRQDPGQGLRLIYYSQIVNDFQKGDIAEGYSVSREKKESFPLTVTSAQKNPTAFYLCASSISGGSTEAFFGQGTRLTVV.

The chain joins TRBV9 to TRBJ1-4; 7 bases agree with TRBD1. After removal of 3 bases from V and 0 bases from J, the junction contained 5 bases not matched to a gene. CDR1 and CDR2 (germline): SGDLS, YYNGEE. The CDR3 length is 16 residues. The CDR3 loop reads CASSAGQLATNEKLFF. The CDR3 nucleotides read TGTGCCAGCAGCGCGGGACAGCTTGCAACTAATGAAAAACTGTTTTTT.

The rearrangement links TRBV7-9 to TRBJ1-4; no clear D. The CDR3 spans 15 residues. V gave up 0 bases and J gave up 4 bases, with 9 bases separating them. Germline CDR1 reads SEHNR; CDR2 reads FQNEAQ (reference sequence). CDR3 in amino acids: CASSLALNSNEKLFF. The DNA of the CDR3 is TGTGCCAGCAGCTTAGCGCTAAACAGTAATGAAAAACTGTTTTTT. Based on the CDR3 plus reference TRBV7-9 and TRBJ1-4, the full variable domain is DTGVSQNPRHKITKRGQNVTFRCDPISEHNRLYWYRQTLGQGPEFLTYFQNEAQLEKSRLLSDRFSAERPKGSFSTLEIQRTEQGDSAMYLCASSLALNSNEKLFFGSGTQLSVL.

The rearrangement joins TRBV6-4 to TRBJ2-3; a possible D gene is TRBD2 (6 bases). There are 16 residues in the CDR3. Trimming pared 0 bases from V and 5 bases from J, leaving 15 bases between. Germline V lookup: CDR1 MRHNA, CDR2 SNTAGT. The DNA of the CDR3 is TGTGCCAGCAGTGACTCCGGGACTCACCGTAGAGATACGCAGTATTTT. This translates into CASSDSGTHRRDTQYF.

The chain links TRBV28 to TRBJ1-1, with D perhaps TRBD1 (5 bases). Trimming removed 5 bases at V and 2 bases at J, with 15 bases between. Germline V CDR1 and CDR2: MDHEN, SYDVKM. The CDR3 runs to 15 residues. The CDR3 DNA is TGTGCCAGCAGTCGTGGGCGGGGCCTAAACACTGAAGCTTTCTTT. Translation: CASSRGRGLNTEAFF.

This clone was seen more than once but under ten times. The chain is built from TRBV7-3 and TRBJ2-3; TRBD2 matches 7 bases. Germline trimming cut 1 base from V and 6 bases from J; bases unmatched to any gene: 10. The CDR3 has 16 residues. The germline CDR1 and CDR2 sequences are SGHTA and FQGTGA. The CDR3 region has the DNA TGTGCCAGCAGCTTAATGGTGGCGGGAGCGGGGGATACGCAGTATTTT. This gives the protein CASSLMVAGAGDTQYF.

The chain carries TRBV6-1 and TRBJ1-3; a weak D match, TRBD1 (5 bases). Germline CDR1 is MNHNS and CDR2 is SASEGT. V was cut by 2 bases and J by 2 bases, with 7 bases left in between. The CDR3 is 14 amino acids. CDR3 sequence reads: CASSESGAGNTIYF. CDR3 bases: TGTGCCAGCAGTGAATCGGGGGCTGGAAACACCATATATTTT.

In this sample, this clone turned up a few times. This chain connects TRBV27 to TRBJ2-7; a possible D gene is TRBD2 (5 bases). Germline V gene data show CDR1 as MNHEY and CDR2 as SMNVEV (reference sequence). V lost 3 bases and J lost 2, with 20 bases in between. The CDR3 runs to 17 residues. CDR3 DNA sequence: TGTGCCAGCAGTTTTCTTGGTATGGCCGGGGTCCCCTACGAGCAGTACTTC. Its translation is CASSFLGMAGVPYEQYF.

The chain has TRBV7-2 and TRBJ2-3, with D possibly being TRBD2 (6 bases). Looked up from germline, CDR1 is SGHTA and CDR2 is FQGNSA. This CDR3 spans 14 amino acids. V was clipped by 2 bases and J by 7 bases, with 13 bases between them. CDR3 loop: CASSLRRDPYTQYF. The CDR3 DNA reads TGTGCCAGCAGCTTAAGGCGGGACCCTTATACGCAGTATTTT.

V and J are TRBV4-1 and TRBJ2-7; TRBD1 is a possible D gene (5 bases). The germline gives CDR1 MGHRA, CDR2 YSYEKL. Trimming left V 0 bases short and J 1 base short, with 10 bases between. This CDR3 is built from 15 residues. The CDR3 region is CASSQETVLSYEQYF. CDR3 DNA sequence: TGCGCCAGCAGCCAAGAGACAGTCCTTTCCTACGAGCAGTACTTC.

The chain has TRBV6-1 and TRBJ2-2; 11 bases line up with TRBD2. V shed 5 bases and J 5 bases; nucleotides not matched to a gene: 4. Germline V CDR1 and CDR2: MNHNS, SASEGT. The CDR3 length is 15 residues. The CDR3 reads CASSTASGRTGELFF. The CDR3 nucleotides read TGTGCCAGCAGTACCGCTAGCGGGAGGACCGGGGAGCTGTTTTTT.